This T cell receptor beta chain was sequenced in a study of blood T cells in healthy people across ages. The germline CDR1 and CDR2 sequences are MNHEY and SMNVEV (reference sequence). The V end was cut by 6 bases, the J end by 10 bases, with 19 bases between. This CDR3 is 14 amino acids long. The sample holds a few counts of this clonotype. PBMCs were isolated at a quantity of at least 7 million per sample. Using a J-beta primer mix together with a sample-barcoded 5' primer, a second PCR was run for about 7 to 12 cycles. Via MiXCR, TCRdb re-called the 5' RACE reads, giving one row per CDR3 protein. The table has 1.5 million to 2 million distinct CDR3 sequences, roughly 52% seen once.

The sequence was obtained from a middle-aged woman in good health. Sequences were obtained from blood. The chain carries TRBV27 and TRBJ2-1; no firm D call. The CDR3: CASSPRTERLEQFF. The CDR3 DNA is TGTGCCAGCAGCCCTCGGACCGAACGACTCGAGCAGTTCTTC.